This TCR beta chain emerged from a study of blood T cells in healthy people across ages. For the second PCR, which ran for 7 to 11 cycles, a sample-barcoded 5' primer and a J-beta primer mix were used. TCRdb re-analysed the 5' RACE reads in MiXCR, keeping a single row per CDR3 protein. This sample has 540,000 or so distinct CDR3 sequences, with 27% found just once. As regards this clonotype: What it binds is unknown.

CDR3 size: 16 residues. Unmatched junction bases numbered 10, after V lost 2 bases and J lost 5 bases. Per germline, CDR1 MGHRA and CDR2 YSYEKL. General study results and limits: Higher diversity and more naive CD4+ cells were features of long-lived donors, compared to aged donors.

Specimen: blood. The source of this sequence is a woman in her 70s in good health. J is TRBJ2-7 and V is TRBV4-1; TRBD2 agrees at 9 bases. Written as DNA, the CDR3 is TGCGCCAGCAGCCAACCTGGGGCTAGCGGGGAGGACGAGCAGTACTTC. Protein sequence: CASSQPGASGEDEQYF.